Below, 14 T cell receptor beta chains from the same sample are listed, as sequenced in a study of blood T cells in healthy people across ages. The second PCR ran about 6 to 11 cycles with a sample-barcoded 5' primer and J-beta primers. Each CDR3 protein is one row after TCRdb ran MiXCR on the 5' RACE reads. The sample records around 1,000,000 distinct CDR3 sequences, roughly 24% being singletons. These data were also reused for a study on T cells of mothers and their children.

Material for sequencing was blood. The receptors come from a girl aged 2 to 10 in good health.

This clonotype turned up a few times. V gene TRBV5-1 combines with J gene TRBJ2-1; tentatively, D is TRBD1 (6 bases). Germline V gene sequence: CDR1 SGHRS, CDR2 YFSETQ. This CDR3 contains 15 residues. The V end lost 3 bases, the J end lost 6 bases, and 16 bases lay between the germline ends. The DNA of the CDR3 is TGCGCCAGCAGCTCCACAGGGCTCGTGGGCAATGAGCAGTTCTTC. This codes for CASSSTGLVGNEQFF.

This sequence joins TRBV25-1 and TRBJ2-5, with a weak D call TRBD1 (5 bases). The length of the CDR3 is 16 residues. Germline loops: CDR1 MGHDK, CDR2 SYGVNS. V was cut by 4 bases and J by 0 bases, with 15 bases left in between. The CDR3 loop is CASSGQMGDNQETQYF. In DNA form, the CDR3 reads TGTGCCAGCAGTGGACAGATGGGCGACAACCAAGAGACCCAGTACTTC.

The chain recombines TRBV25-1 with TRBJ2-3; D may be TRBD1 (5 bases). V dropped 5 bases and J dropped 2 bases, with 11 bases sitting between them. This CDR3 contains 14 residues. The germline CDR1 and CDR2 sequences are MGHDK and SYGVNS. CDR3 bases: TGTGCCAGCAGTCCAGGGTCTCTCACAGATACGCAGTATTTT. Translated, it gives CASSPGSLTDTQYF. The full variable domain, with the rest looked up from reference TRBV25-1 and TRBJ2-3, is EADIYQTPRYLVIGTGKKITLECSQTMGHDKMYWYQQDPGMELHLIHYSYGVNSTEKGDLSSESTVSRIRTEHFPLTLESARPSHTSQYLCASSPGSLTDTQYFGPGTRLTVL.

This clonotype was detected ten times or more. This sequence joins TRBV3-1 and TRBJ2-3, with D unclear. CDR3 length: 13 residues. Trimming removed 1 base at V and 4 bases at J, with 6 bases between. Germline V gene sequence: CDR1 LGHDT, CDR2 YNNKEL (reference sequence). CDR3 in DNA: TGTGCCAGCAGCCAAGTACTGGCAGATACGCAGTATTTT. Its translation: CASSQVLADTQYF.

As to this clonotype: Mismatch with germline at one junction end may stem from a read error. V gene TRBV16 combines with J gene TRBJ1-1; the D is unclear. From germline, CDR1 is KGHSY and CDR2 FQNENV. CDR3 length: 15 residues. CDR3 sequence (DNA): TGTGCCAGCAGCCCCCTAGGCAACTTAGACGCTGAAGTTTTCTTT. This translates into CASSPLGNLDAEVFF.

This rearrangement joins TRBV28 to TRBJ1-2; D is ambiguous. Germline V lookup: CDR1 MDHEN, CDR2 SYDVKM. V lost 3 bases and J lost 1, with 18 bases in between. The CDR3 spans 17 residues. The CDR3: CASSFGRGVVLNYGYTF. The DNA of the CDR3 is TGTGCCAGCAGTTTCGGGCGTGGGGTTGTGCTTAACTATGGCTACACCTTC.

This sequence joins TRBV29-1 and TRBJ2-7; D perhaps matches TRBD2 (6 bases). This CDR3 has 17 residues. With 0 bases removed from V and 2 bases from J, the gap between germline ends came to 20 bases. Germline V gene data show CDR1 as SQVTM and CDR2 as ANQGSEA. CDR3 amino acids: CSVEDLSGGTQTYEQYF. DNA of the CDR3: TGCAGCGTTGAAGATCTTAGTGGCGGGACCCAGACCTACGAGCAGTACTTC.

This clonotype occurred a few times. The J gene is TRBJ2-7, the V gene TRBV27, with D hard to call. Looked up from germline, CDR1 is MNHEY and CDR2 is SMNVEV (reference sequence). The V end was cut by 2 bases, the J end by 4 bases, with 12 bases between. The CDR3 is made up of 14 amino acids. CDR3 bases: TGTGCCAGCAGTTTAGACGCAAACGGTTACGAGCAGTACTTC. Protein product: CASSLDANGYEQYF.

This clonotype was observed a few times. V and J are TRBV28 and TRBJ2-5; tentatively, D is TRBD1 or TRBD2 (6 bases each). Trimming stripped 6 bases from V and 7 bases from J, with 18 bases between. This CDR3 spans 14 amino acids. The germline V gene has CDR1 MDHEN and CDR2 SYDVKM. DNA of the CDR3: TGTGCCAGCAGCCTGAGAGGGGGGTGGGGGACCCAGTACTTC. Protein: CASSLRGGWGTQYF.

This clonotype was observed a few times. The J gene is TRBJ2-5, the V gene TRBV28; TRBD1 aligns across 7 bases. The end of the DNA fits TRBJ2-1 better, so the J call may be wrong. The length of the CDR3 is 13 residues. Germline V gene data show CDR1 as MDHEN and CDR2 as SYDVKM. CDR3 coding DNA: TGTGCCAGCAGGAACAGGGGTGAGGTCGAGCAGTTCTTC. It yields the protein CASRNRGEVEQFF.

This clonotype was detected ten times or more. The rearrangement links TRBV5-5 to TRBJ2-7; no definite D call. V lost 0 bases and J lost 3, with 16 bases in between. In germline, CDR1 is SGHKS, CDR2 YYEKEE (reference sequence). The CDR3 contains 16 residues. CDR3 DNA: TGTGCCAGCAGCTTGGGGGCGGCCGGACCCTACTACGAGCAGTACTTC. Protein product: CASSLGAAGPYYEQYF.

This clonotype was seen more than once but under ten times. This chain connects TRBV6-1 to TRBJ1-5; no definite D call. Trimming took off 0 bases at V and 2 bases at J, with 8 bases between the two ends. CDR1 and CDR2 from the germline V gene are MNHNS and SASEGT. CDR3 length equals 15 residues. The CDR3 region is CASSEAYTGNQPQHF. In nucleotides, the CDR3 is TGTGCCAGCAGTGAAGCCTACACAGGCAATCAGCCCCAGCATTTT.

The rearrangement links TRBV6-2 or TRBV6-3 to TRBJ2-1, with 8 bases lining up with TRBD2. After removal of 2 bases from V and 9 bases from J, the junction contained 21 bases not matched to a gene. CDR3 size: 19 residues. The germline V gene encodes CDR1 MNHEY and CDR2 SVGEGT. The CDR3 here is CASSYRNRGLALQNGEQFF. CDR3 nucleotides: TGTGCCAGCAGTTACCGGAACCGAGGACTAGCCCTCCAGAACGGTGAGCAGTTCTTC.

This chain uses TRBV12-3 or TRBV12-4 with TRBJ1-1; perhaps TRBD1 as D (5 bases). V lost 5 bases and J 8 bases, leaving 18 bases between the germline ends. The CDR3 is made up of 14 amino acids. CDR3 sequence (DNA): TGTGCCAGCAGTGTAGGGGCTCTAACCCTGGAAGCTTTCTTT. This translates into CASSVGALTLEAFF.